This TCR beta chain came from a study of blood T cell repertoires in COVID-19. Method: immunoSEQ multiplex PCR; TCRdb's copy keeps in-frame clones and lacks some. Of some 200,000 clones listed, about nine tenths were seen once; the top ten hold 7.2%. The junction had 5 bases not matched to a gene; V was cut back by 5 bases and J by 5 bases. CDR1 is MNHEY, CDR2 SVGEGT, per germline. CDR3 length: 14 amino acids. The sequence was collected from a man aged 25-40 years in a cohort exposed to, infected with or recovered from COVID-19 (not recorded which). This rearrangement joins TRBV6-2 or TRBV6-3 to TRBJ1-2, with 10 bases lining up with TRBD1. The source material was PBMCs or T cells enriched from blood (not recorded which). The CDR3 region is CASSAGQGDYGYTF. CDR3 in DNA: TGTGCCAGCAGTGCCGGACAGGGGGATTATGGCTACACCTTC.